This TCR beta chain emerged from a study of T cell responses to AZD1222 COVID-19 vaccine. This CDR3 is 12 amino acids long. Germline values: CDR1 SQVTM, CDR2 ANQGSEA. Trimming took 0 bases from V and 4 from J, leaving 7 bases between them. Here immunoSEQ multiplex PCR was the method, and the copy in TCRdb shows in-frame clones only, minus some. Of 100,000 to 150,000 clones in the sample, roughly 90% were seen once. Study results and limitations: At 160-218 and 743-854, vaccine-associated CD4 TCRs were dominant, and they spanned spike. Donor demographics were predominantly white British with a female majority; clonal diversity may be underestimated.

Researchers grouped second doses given at about 4 or about 12 weeks into one pool. This clone was observed once. Its antigen is unidentified. The clonotype was recovered from an adult who received the AZD1222 COVID-19 vaccine. The sample here was peripheral blood, taken 28 days after the second AZD1222 dose. The V and J genes are TRBV29-1 and TRBJ2-7; no clear D gene. As DNA, the CDR3 is TGCAGCGTTGAAGATGGTCCATACGAGCAGTACTTC. This encodes CSVEDGPYEQYF.